This T cell receptor (beta chain) originates from a study of beta chain features in type 1 diabetes. Study-wide points: Patients with type 1 diabetes showed fewer VDJ junction insertions and more deletions.

To note about this clone: What it binds is unknown.

Every isolated RNA sample was fully reverse transcribed, so sequencing captured expressed TCRB transcripts. Profiled with immunoSEQ multiplex PCR; TCRdb holds only in-frame clones, not every one. The data contain just over 450,000 clones, roughly 30% of them seen just once; the ten biggest clones take up 0.06% to 0.07%. Blood was drawn once from each donor into heparinised tubes. The draws averaged about 0.11 L. This sequence originates from a young man in good health. The sample comprised naive CD4+ T cells from blood.

CDR3 sequence (DNA): TGCAGTGCTAGAGAGTACTACGAGCAGTACTTC. Residues: CSAREYYEQYF. The chain employs TRBV20-1 and TRBJ2-7; D call uncertain. The CDR3 is made up of 11 amino acids. Germline lookup yields CDR1 DFQATT and CDR2 SNEGSKA (reference sequence). The V and J ends lost 0 bases and 3 bases respectively, with 3 bases between them.